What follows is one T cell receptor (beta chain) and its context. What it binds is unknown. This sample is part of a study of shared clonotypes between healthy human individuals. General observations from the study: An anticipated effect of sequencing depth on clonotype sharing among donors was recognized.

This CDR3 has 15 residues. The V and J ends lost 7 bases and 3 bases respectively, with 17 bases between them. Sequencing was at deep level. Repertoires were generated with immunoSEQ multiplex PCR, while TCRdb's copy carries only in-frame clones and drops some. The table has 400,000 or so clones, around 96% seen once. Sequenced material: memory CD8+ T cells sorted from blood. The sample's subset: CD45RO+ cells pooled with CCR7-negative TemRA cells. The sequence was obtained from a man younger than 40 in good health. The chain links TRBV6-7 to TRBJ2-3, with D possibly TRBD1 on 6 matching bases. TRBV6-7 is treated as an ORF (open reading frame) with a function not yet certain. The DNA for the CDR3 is TGTGCCAGCACCACCAACCCAAGGGGGACAGATACGCAGTATTTT. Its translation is CASTTNPRGTDTQYF.